The present entry profiles one TCR beta chain with its context. The antigen is not known. The CDR3 runs 13 residues. V lost 2 bases and J lost 4, with 6 bases in between. The record originates from a study of T cell repertoires in cytomegalovirus infection. Background on the study: CMV infection plus the matching HLA type was flagged by public TCR beta signatures. Study-wide results and caveats: Dominating the ex vivo response were TCR beta clonotypes that were CMV-specific and HLA-C-restricted. Carriers of CMV and the relevant HLA type were discriminated by public TCR beta frequency.

MiXCR, run by TCRdb on the reads, gives a single entry per CDR3 protein. The sample holds about 490,000 distinct CDR3 sequences; more than 25% are singletons and the top ten take approximately 13%. The sequence was collected from a human donor in good health (CMV status not recorded). Some clones in this sample may be carry-over from other donors' samples. Sequenced: PBMCs. The V and J genes are TRBV12-3 or TRBV12-4 and TRBJ1-5; D gene unclear. CDR3 DNA sequence: TGTGCCAGCAGTTTAAACGGAAATCAGCCCCAGCATTTT. Its translation is CASSLNGNQPQHF.